The T cell receptor beta chain under discussion was sequenced for a study of regulatory T cells in long-lasting Graves disease. This clonotype has at least ten counts. The authors built TCR beta libraries using iRepertoire HTBI primers and Arm-PCR of CDR3 regions. TCRdb re-derived calls from the multiplex PCR reads in MiXCR, one entry per CDR3 protein. This table has roughly 470,000 distinct CDR3 sequences, less than 25% appearing once. Stated time point: persistent/refractory GD, antithyroid drugs over 5 years with positive TRAb. RNA isolated from PBMCs was used to make the TCR library. The CDR3 is made up of 14 amino acids. The germline gives CDR1 ENHRY, CDR2 SYGVKD. Trimming removed 4 bases from V and 2 bases from J, with 12 bases in between.

The chain carries TRBV10-3 and TRBJ2-7; D is tentatively TRBD1 or TRBD2 (6 bases each). The specimen comprised peripheral blood mononuclear cells (PBMCs), sampled when the disease was refractory, from a patient treated with antithyroid drugs. The TCR originated in a female donor with Graves disease. CDR3 sequence reads: CAISGRDNPYEQYF. In nucleotides, the CDR3 is TGTGCCATCAGTGGGAGGGACAACCCCTACGAGCAGTACTTC.